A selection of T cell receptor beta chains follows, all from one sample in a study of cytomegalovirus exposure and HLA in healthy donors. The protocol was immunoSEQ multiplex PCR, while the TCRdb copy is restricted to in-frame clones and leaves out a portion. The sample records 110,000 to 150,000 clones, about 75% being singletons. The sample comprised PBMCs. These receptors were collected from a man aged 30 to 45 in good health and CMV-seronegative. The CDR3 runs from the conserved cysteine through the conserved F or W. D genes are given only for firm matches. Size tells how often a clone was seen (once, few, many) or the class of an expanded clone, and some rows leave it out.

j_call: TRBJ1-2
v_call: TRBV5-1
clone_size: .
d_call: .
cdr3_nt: TGCGCCAGCAGCTTGGATGCAGGGAGGCAGAATGGCTACACCTTC
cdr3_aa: CASSLDAGRQNGYTF

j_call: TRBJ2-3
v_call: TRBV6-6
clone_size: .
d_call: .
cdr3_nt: TGTGCCAGCAGCCCCCACTATGGTAGCACAGATACGCAGTATTTT
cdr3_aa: CASSPHYGSTDTQYF

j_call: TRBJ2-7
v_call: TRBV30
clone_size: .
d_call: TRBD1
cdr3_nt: TGTGCCTGTAGAGGACACAGGGGCCCCGGATGGTACTTC
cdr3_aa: CACRGHRGPGWYF

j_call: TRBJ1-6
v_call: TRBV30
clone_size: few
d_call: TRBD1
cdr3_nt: TGTGCCCTTCAGGGGGCGAATAATTCACCCCTCCACTTT
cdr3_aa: CALQGANNSPLHF

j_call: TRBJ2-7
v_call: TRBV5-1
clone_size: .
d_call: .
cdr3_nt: TGCGCCAGCAAGCTGGGCGGGGACTCCTACGAGCAGTACTTC
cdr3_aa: CASKLGGDSYEQYF

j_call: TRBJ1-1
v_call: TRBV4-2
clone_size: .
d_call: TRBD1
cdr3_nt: TGTGCCAGCAGCCCCTGGGGGGGACAGGGTGACACTGAGGCTTTCTTT
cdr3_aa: CASSPWGGQGDTEAFF

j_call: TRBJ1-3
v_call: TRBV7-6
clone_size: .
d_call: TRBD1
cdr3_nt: TGTGCCAGCAGCAAAGGACAGGGTTTCTCTGGAAACACCATATATTTT
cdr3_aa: CASSKGQGFSGNTIYF

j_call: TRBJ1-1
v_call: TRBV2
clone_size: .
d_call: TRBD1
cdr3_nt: TGTGCCAGCAGGGGACAGGGGGCTGCTCCTAAAGCTTTCTTT
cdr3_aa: CASRGQGAAPKAFF

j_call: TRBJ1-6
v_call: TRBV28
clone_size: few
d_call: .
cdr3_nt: TGTGCCAGCAGAAGCCTTGAGGGTTATAATTCACCCCTCCACTTT
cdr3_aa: CASRSLEGYNSPLHF

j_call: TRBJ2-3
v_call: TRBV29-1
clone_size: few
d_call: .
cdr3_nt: TGCAGCGTTGAAACGAACAGCCCAGATACGCAGTATTTT
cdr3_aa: CSVETNSPDTQYF

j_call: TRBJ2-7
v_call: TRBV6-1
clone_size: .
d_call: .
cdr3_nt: TGTGCCAGCAGTGGCGGGACTGGGAGCTCCTACGAGCAGTACTTC
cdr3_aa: CASSGGTGSSYEQYF

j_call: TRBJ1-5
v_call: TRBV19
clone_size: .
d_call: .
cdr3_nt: TGTGCCAGTAGTAAGCCGAGACAGCATAATCAGCCCCAGCATTTT
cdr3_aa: CASSKPRQHNQPQHF

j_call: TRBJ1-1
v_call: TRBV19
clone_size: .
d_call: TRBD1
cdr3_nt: TGTGCCAGTAGTCCTCGACAGGGGGGAAACACTGAAGCTTTCTTT
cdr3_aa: CASSPRQGGNTEAFF

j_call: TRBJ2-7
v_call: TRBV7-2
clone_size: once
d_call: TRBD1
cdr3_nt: TGTGCCAGCAGCTCACCGGACAGGAGCTCCTACGAGCAGTACTTC
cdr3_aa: CASSSPDRSSYEQYF

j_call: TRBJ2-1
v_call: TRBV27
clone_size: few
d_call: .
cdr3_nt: TGTGCCAGCAGTTTTGGGGGGAGCCGTTACAATCAGCAGTTCTTC
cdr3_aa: CASSFGGSRYNQQFF

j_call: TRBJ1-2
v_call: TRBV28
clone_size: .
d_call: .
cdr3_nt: TGTGCCAGCAGTTTCGTACAGTATGGCTACACCTTC
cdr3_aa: CASSFVQYGYTF

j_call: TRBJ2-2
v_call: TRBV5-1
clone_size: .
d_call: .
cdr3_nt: TGCGCCAGCAGACTACAGGGAGACACCGGGGAGCTGTTTTTT
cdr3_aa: CASRLQGDTGELFF